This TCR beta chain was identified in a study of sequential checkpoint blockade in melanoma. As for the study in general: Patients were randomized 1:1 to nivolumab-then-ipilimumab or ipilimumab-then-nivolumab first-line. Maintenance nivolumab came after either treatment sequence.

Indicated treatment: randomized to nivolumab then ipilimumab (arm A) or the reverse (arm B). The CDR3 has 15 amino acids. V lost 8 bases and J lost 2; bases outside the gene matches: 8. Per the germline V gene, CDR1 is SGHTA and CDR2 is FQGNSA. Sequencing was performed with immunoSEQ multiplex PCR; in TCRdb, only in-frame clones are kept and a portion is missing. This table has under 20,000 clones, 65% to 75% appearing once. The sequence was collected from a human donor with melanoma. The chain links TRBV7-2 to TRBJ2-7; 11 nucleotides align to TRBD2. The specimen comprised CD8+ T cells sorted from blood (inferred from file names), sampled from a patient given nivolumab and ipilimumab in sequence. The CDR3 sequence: CASSELAGATYEQYF. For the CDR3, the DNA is TGTGCCAGCTCGGAACTAGCGGGGGCCACCTACGAGCAGTACTTC.